The clone carrying this T cell receptor (beta chain) was counted between two and nine times. The data belong to a study of cytomegalovirus exposure and HLA in healthy donors. V lost 5 bases and J 7 bases, leaving 12 bases between the germline ends. CDR3 length equals 13 residues. The V gene's germline CDR1 is MNHEY and CDR2 SVGAGI. PCR was performed using 60 Vbeta and 13 Jbeta primers. Measured with immunoSEQ multiplex PCR; TCRdb has only the in-frame clones, and not every one. The data show 140,000 or so clones, approximately 80% seen once. The TCR was taken from a woman aged 60-75 years in good health and CMV-seropositive. The genes are TRBV6-5 and TRBJ1-5; D is undetermined. Material for sequencing was PBMCs. The CDR3 here is CASSVQAGQPQHF. CDR3 sequence (DNA): TGTGCCAGCAGTGTTCAGGCTGGACAGCCCCAGCATTTT.